The clone carrying this TCR beta chain was counted a single time. The sample is drawn from a study of blood T cell repertoires in COVID-19. Overall study context: Italy, Spain and the United States were the sources of the convalescent and acute COVID-19 samples.

Data came from immunoSEQ multiplex PCR; TCRdb stores just in-frame clones and leaves some out. The table includes approximately 80,000 clones, about nine tenths detected once. The V gene's germline CDR1 is SGHVS and CDR2 FQNEAQ. The ends were cut back, 3 bases at V and 5 bases at J, with 8 bases in the middle. The CDR3 contains 12 residues. The specimen sequenced was peripheral blood. The receptor's source is a woman aged 45 to 65 in a cohort sampled during active COVID-19. V gene TRBV7-8 combines with J gene TRBJ2-7; TRBD2 might be the D (6 bases). CDR3 sequence reads: CASSLGGDEQYF. The DNA for the CDR3 is TGTGCCAGCAGCTTGGGCGGGGACGAGCAGTACTTC.